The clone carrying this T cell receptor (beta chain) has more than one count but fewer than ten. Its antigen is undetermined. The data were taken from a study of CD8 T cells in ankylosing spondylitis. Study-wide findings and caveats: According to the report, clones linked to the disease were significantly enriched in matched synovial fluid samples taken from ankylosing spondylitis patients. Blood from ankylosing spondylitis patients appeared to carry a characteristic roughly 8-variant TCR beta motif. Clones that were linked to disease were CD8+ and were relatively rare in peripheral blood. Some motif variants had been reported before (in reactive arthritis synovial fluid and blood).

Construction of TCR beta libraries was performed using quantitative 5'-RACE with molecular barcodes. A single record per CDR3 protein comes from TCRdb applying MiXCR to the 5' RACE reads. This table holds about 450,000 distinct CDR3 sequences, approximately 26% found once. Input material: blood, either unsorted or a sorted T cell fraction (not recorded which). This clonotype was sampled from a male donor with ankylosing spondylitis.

This CDR3 reads CASSYEGTAEAFF. Written as DNA, the CDR3 is TGTGCCAGCAGTTACGAGGGGACAGCTGAAGCTTTCTTT. The chain uses TRBV6-5 and TRBJ1-1; 7 bases map to TRBD1. V gave up 2 bases and J gave up 6 bases; unmatched junction bases: 3. From germline, CDR1 is MNHEY and CDR2 SVGAGI. CDR3 size: 13 residues.